The clone carrying this T cell receptor beta chain was counted ten times or more. Its antigen remains unidentified. Germline loops: CDR1 LNHDA, CDR2 SQIVND (reference sequence). Losses at the gene ends were 5 bases for V and 10 bases for J; bases not matched to a gene: 8. CDR3 length: 14 amino acids. These data come from a study of early T cells in non-severe SARS-CoV-2 infection. The wider study: Unpaired chains resulted from sequencing bulk RNA of unsorted whole blood.

Study conclusions and caveats: Comparison of clonotypes with VDJdb favored anti-spike CD8 responses while missing private and CD4 specificities.

The TCR library protocol attached unique molecular identifiers to the individual cDNA molecules. In TCRdb, the 5' RACE reads were re-called with MiXCR into one record per CDR3 protein. The sample includes over 30,000 distinct CDR3 sequences, roughly 4% of them seen just once. The chain combines TRBV19 with TRBJ1-6, with 7 bases lining up with TRBD1. This sequence originates from an adult who was a healthcare worker with PCR-confirmed SARS-CoV-2 infection or an uninfected control (not recorded which). Sequenced sample: whole blood. The CDR3 sequence: CASSADRAGSPLHF. The CDR3 coding sequence is TGTGCCAGTAGTGCCGACAGGGCGGGATCACCCCTCCACTTT.